The 24 T cell receptor beta chains presented below share a single source sample, sequenced in a study of blood T cell repertoires in COVID-19. Clones were read by immunoSEQ multiplex PCR, and TCRdb kept only the in-frame ones, dropping some. The sample lists over 40,000 clones, 85% to 90% occurring once. Sequenced: peripheral blood. These receptors came from an elderly man with active COVID-19.

This clone has just a few counts. The chain joins TRBV13 to TRBJ2-7; a weak D match, TRBD2 (5 bases). Trimming removed 1 base from V and 1 base from J, with 17 bases in between. The CDR3 consists of 17 residues. Germline assignment: CDR1 PRHDT and CDR2 FYEKMQ (reference sequence). DNA of the CDR3: TGTGCCAGCAGCTTAGCCGAGGCATCTAGACTATCCTACGAGCAGTACTTC. It is translated as CASSLAEASRLSYEQYF.

The chain combines TRBV7-9 with TRBJ2-4; 7 bases are shared with TRBD1. V shed 5 bases and J 0 bases; nucleotides not matched to a gene: 13. Germline lookup yields CDR1 SEHNR and CDR2 FQNEAQ (reference sequence). This CDR3 region has 18 residues. CDR3 loop: CASSPARGLHLAKNIQYF. The CDR3 DNA sequence: TGTGCCAGCAGCCCAGCGAGGGGGCTACACTTAGCCAAAAACATTCAGTACTTC.

This rearrangement joins TRBV10-3 to TRBJ2-7; a weak D match, TRBD1 (5 bases). The CDR3 contains 14 residues. Between the trimmed V and J ends, which lost 4 bases and 0 bases, there was a span of 10 bases. Germline V gene data show CDR1 as ENHRY and CDR2 as SYGVKD. The CDR3 is CAISVTVASYEQYF. CDR3 bases: TGTGCCATCAGTGTGACAGTGGCCTCCTACGAGCAGTACTTC.

The chain uses TRBV21-1 and TRBJ1-2. TRBV21-1 is marked as a pseudogene. This CDR3 spans 13 amino acids. CDR3 DNA: TGTGCCAGTCCATATGCGGGAGGGCATGGCTACACCTTC. This gives the protein CASPYAGGHGYTF.

The chain is built from TRBV7-2 and TRBJ2-3; D gene ambiguous. V was shortened by 5 bases and J by 0 bases, with 3 bases between the two germline ends. The CDR3 loop spans 12 amino acids. Per germline, CDR1 SGHTA and CDR2 FQGNSA. The DNA of the CDR3 is TGTGCCAGCAGCCCTAGCACAGATACGCAGTATTTT. This gives the protein CASSPSTDTQYF.

This clone was detected once. The chain links TRBV14 to TRBJ2-2; D remains unclear. The germline V and J ends were trimmed by 6 bases and 0 bases, with 5 bases remaining between them. CDR3 length: 13 amino acids. Germline V gene lookup returns CDR1 SGHDN and CDR2 FVKESK. DNA of the CDR3: TGTGCCAGCAGGCAGACGAACACCGGGGAGCTGTTTTTT. It codes for CASRQTNTGELFF.

A single count supports this clone. The V gene is TRBV7-9, the J gene TRBJ2-7; 10 nucleotides align to TRBD2. From germline, CDR1 is SEHNR and CDR2 FQNEAQ (reference sequence). This CDR3 contains 15 residues. J was trimmed by 6 bases and V by 1 base; bases with no gene match: 6. CDR3 loop: CASSLGPSGRGEQYF. Here the CDR3 DNA reads TGTGCCAGCAGCTTAGGACCAAGCGGGAGGGGCGAGCAGTACTTC.

The rearrangement links TRBV7-9 to TRBJ2-6; D is ambiguous. The CDR3 totals 15 residues. Trimming pared 1 base from V and 0 bases from J, leaving 4 bases between. Looked up from germline, CDR1 is SEHNR and CDR2 is FQNEAQ (reference sequence). The CDR3 DNA is TGTGCCAGCAGCTTAGGGGCCTCTGGGGCCAACGTCCTGACTTTC. It translates to CASSLGASGANVLTF.

The CDR3 DNA sequence: TGTGCCAGCAGTTTACCTCCAGCGGGATTTTCCTACGAGCAGTACTTC. Protein product: CASSLPPAGFSYEQYF. V usage is TRBV28 and J usage is TRBJ2-7, with 7 bases that match TRBD2. Germline V gives CDR1 MDHEN, CDR2 SYDVKM. The junction had 8 bases not matched to a gene; V was cut back by 2 bases and J by 1 base. The CDR3 extends over 16 amino acids.

DNA of the CDR3: TGTGCCAGCAGCCCCCAAGTCGGCAATGAGCAGTTCTTC. It is translated as CASSPQVGNEQFF. The chain combines TRBV6-5 with TRBJ2-1; D uncertain. There are 13 residues in the CDR3. Trimming shortened V by 6 bases and J by 6 bases, and 12 bases separated the two germline ends. In germline, CDR1 is MNHEY, CDR2 SVGAGI.

The chain links TRBV7-2 to TRBJ1-5, with D possibly being TRBD1 (5 bases). CDR1 SGHTA and CDR2 FQGNSA come from the germline V gene. The germline V and J ends were trimmed by 1 base and 3 bases, with 10 bases remaining between them. This CDR3 has 15 residues. CDR3 nucleotides: TGTGCCAGCAGCTTAGAACGGGGGTCCAATCAGCCCCAGCATTTT. Protein sequence: CASSLERGSNQPQHF.

The chain is built from TRBV9 and TRBJ2-1; D not resolved. Per germline, CDR1 SGDLS and CDR2 YYNGEE. The CDR3 has 10 amino acids. V was trimmed by 4 bases and J by 14 bases, leaving 10 bases between them. CDR3 residues: CASSPVVEFF. CDR3 DNA sequence: TGTGCCAGCAGCCCAGTGGTGGAGTTCTTC.

This chain joins TRBV6-2 or TRBV6-3 and TRBJ1-2, with D perhaps matching TRBD1 (5 bases). Germline values: CDR1 MNHEY, CDR2 SVGEGT. The CDR3 totals 17 residues. V was shortened by 5 bases and J by 4 bases, with 23 bases between the two germline ends. The CDR3 here is CASSPPGMGQRIYGYTF. The CDR3 nucleotides read TGTGCCAGCAGTCCACCGGGTATGGGGCAGCGAATCTATGGCTACACCTTC.

This chain uses TRBV30 with TRBJ2-5; TRBD2 matches 7 bases. The V gene's germline CDR1 is GTSNPN and CDR2 SVGIG (reference sequence). The trim removed 1 base at V and 4 bases at J, leaving 3 bases unmatched. CDR3 size: 13 residues. The CDR3: CAWSGDYGETQYF. The CDR3 nucleotides read TGTGCCTGGAGTGGGGACTATGGAGAGACCCAGTACTTC.

V gene TRBV6-1 combines with J gene TRBJ2-7; D uncertain. The CDR3 spans 15 residues. CDR1 is MNHNS, CDR2 SASEGT, per germline. The germline V and J ends were trimmed by 3 bases and 5 bases, with 17 bases remaining between them. The CDR3 protein is CASSDNRGGEDEQYF. CDR3 nucleotide sequence: TGTGCCAGCAGTGATAATAGAGGCGGTGAGGACGAGCAGTACTTC.

The chain couples TRBV5-1 to TRBJ2-7; TRBD2 might be the D (5 bases). V was cut by 0 bases and J by 0 bases, with 10 bases left in between. CDR1 SGHRS and CDR2 YFSETQ come from the germline V gene. The CDR3 covers 15 residues. CDR3 bases: TGCGCCAGCAGCTTGGACGGGGTGGGCTCCTACGAGCAGTACTTC. Translation: CASSLDGVGSYEQYF.

Here the CDR3 DNA reads TGTGCCAGCAGCGTCAACTCTGGAAACACCATATATTTT. It yields the protein CASSVNSGNTIYF. The J gene is TRBJ1-3, the V gene TRBV9; no clear D gene. Germline values: CDR1 SGDLS, CDR2 YYNGEE. V was pared by 2 bases and J by 0 bases, with 3 bases between. CDR3 size: 13 residues.

The chain joins TRBV9 to TRBJ2-3; no reliable D call. Germline V lookup: CDR1 SGDLS, CDR2 YYNGEE. Trimming left V 4 bases short and J 7 bases short, with 13 bases between. The CDR3 length is 13 residues. Written as DNA, the CDR3 is TGTGCCAGCAGCCAAGTTGAGCAACATACGCAGTATTTT. Translating gives CASSQVEQHTQYF.

Concerning this clone itself: Other DNA sequences from this sample encode an identical CDR3 as well. J is TRBJ2-5 and V is TRBV24-1, with 12 bases matching TRBD1. In germline, CDR1 is KGHDR, CDR2 SFDVKD. Losses at the gene ends were 2 bases for V and 4 bases for J; bases not matched to a gene: 4. The CDR3 loop spans 16 amino acids. For the CDR3, the DNA is TGTGCCACCAGTGATTCGGGACAGGGGGCGGGAGAGACCCAGTACTTC. This codes for CATSDSGQGAGETQYF.

DNA of the CDR3: TGTGCCAGCAGCTTAGACAGTCGGGGGGGCGAGCAGTACTTC. This encodes CASSLDSRGGEQYF. The gene calls are TRBV5-4 and TRBJ2-7; 8 bases map to TRBD2. Germline lookup yields CDR1 SGHNT and CDR2 YYREEE (reference sequence). There are 14 residues in the CDR3. V dropped 2 bases and J dropped 6; count of bases not matched to a gene: 7.

V gene TRBV7-8 combines with J gene TRBJ1-2, with a tentative D call TRBD1 (5 bases). Germline lookup yields CDR1 SGHVS and CDR2 FQNEAQ. Trimming removed 1 base at V and 4 bases at J, with 10 bases between. The CDR3 sequence is 14 residues long. CDR3 sequence: CASSLEGKGYGYTF. As DNA, the CDR3 is TGTGCCAGCAGCTTAGAGGGGAAAGGCTATGGCTACACCTTC.

V is TRBV28 and J is TRBJ2-1, with 7 bases fitting TRBD2. Looked up from germline, CDR1 is MDHEN and CDR2 is SYDVKM. CDR3 length equals 13 residues. V was pared by 3 bases and J by 11 bases, with 7 bases of the junction left unmatched. In nucleotides, the CDR3 is TGTGCCAGCAGTTTCGTGTCTAGCGGCAAGCAGTTCTTC. It encodes CASSFVSSGKQFF.

The rearrangement links TRBV12-5 to TRBJ2-5, with TRBD1 identical over 9 bases. Losses at the gene ends were 5 bases for V and 5 bases for J; bases not matched to a gene: 12. Germline loops: CDR1 LGHNT, CDR2 FRNRAP. The CDR3 is 16 residues long. The CDR3 spells CASGPPGTGFIETQYF. The CDR3 nucleotides are TGTGCTAGTGGTCCGCCCGGGACAGGGTTCATCGAGACCCAGTACTTC. Full variable domain (remainder filled in from reference TRBV12-5 and TRBJ2-5): DARVTQTPRHKVTEMGQEVTMRCQPILGHNTVFWYRQTMMQGLELLAYFRNRAPLDDSGMPKDRFSAEMPDATLATLKIQPSEPRDSAVYFCASGPPGTGFIETQYFGPGTRLLVL.

The chain couples TRBV27 to TRBJ2-7; D ambiguous. CDR1 and CDR2 from the germline V gene are MNHEY and SMNVEV (reference sequence). V was shortened by 2 bases and J by 0 bases, with 14 bases between the two germline ends. The CDR3 is 16 residues long. The CDR3 nucleotides read TGTGCCAGCAGTTTAGGAGTTGGCGGAGCCTCCTACGAGCAGTACTTC. Its protein product is CASSLGVGGASYEQYF.